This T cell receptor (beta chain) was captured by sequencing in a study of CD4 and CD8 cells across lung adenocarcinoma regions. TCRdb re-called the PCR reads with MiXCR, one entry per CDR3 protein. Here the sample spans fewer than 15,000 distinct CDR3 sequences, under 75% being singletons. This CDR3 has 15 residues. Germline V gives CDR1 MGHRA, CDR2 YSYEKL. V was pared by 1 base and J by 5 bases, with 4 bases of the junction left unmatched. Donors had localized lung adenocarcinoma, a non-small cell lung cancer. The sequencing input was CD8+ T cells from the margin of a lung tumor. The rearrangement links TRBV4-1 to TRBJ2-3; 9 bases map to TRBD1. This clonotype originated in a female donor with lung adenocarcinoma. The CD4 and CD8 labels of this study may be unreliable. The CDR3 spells CASSQVQGARDTQYF. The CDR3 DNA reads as TGCGCCAGCAGCCAAGTACAGGGGGCTAGAGATACGCAGTATTTT.